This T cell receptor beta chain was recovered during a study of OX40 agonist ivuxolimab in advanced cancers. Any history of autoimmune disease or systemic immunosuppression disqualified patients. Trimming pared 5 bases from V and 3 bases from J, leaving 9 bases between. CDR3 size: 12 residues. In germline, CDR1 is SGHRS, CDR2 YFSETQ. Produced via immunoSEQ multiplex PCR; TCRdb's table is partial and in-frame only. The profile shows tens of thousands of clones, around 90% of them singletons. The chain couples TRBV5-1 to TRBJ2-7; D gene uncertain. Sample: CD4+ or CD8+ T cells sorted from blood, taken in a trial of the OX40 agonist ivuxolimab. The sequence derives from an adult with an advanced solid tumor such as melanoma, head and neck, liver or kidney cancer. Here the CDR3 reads CASSQDHYEQYF. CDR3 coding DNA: TGCGCCAGCAGTCAGGACCACTACGAGCAGTACTTC.